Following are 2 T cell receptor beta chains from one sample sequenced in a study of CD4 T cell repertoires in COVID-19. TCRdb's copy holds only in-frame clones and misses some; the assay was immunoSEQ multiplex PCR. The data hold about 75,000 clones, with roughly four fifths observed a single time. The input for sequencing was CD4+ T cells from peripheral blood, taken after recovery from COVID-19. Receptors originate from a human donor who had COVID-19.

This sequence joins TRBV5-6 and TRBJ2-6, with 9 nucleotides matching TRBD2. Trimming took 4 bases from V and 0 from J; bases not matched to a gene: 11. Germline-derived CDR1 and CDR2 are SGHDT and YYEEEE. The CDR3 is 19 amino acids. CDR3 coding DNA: TGTGCCAGCAGCGCTGATAGCGGGGGCCCCATCTCTGGGGCCAACGTCCTGACTTTC. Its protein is CASSADSGGPISGANVLTF.

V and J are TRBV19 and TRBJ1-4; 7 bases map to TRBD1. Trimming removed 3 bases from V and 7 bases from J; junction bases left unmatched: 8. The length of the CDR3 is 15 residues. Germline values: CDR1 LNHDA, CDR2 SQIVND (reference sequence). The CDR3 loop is CASSIGTGEAEKLFF. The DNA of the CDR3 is TGTGCCAGTAGTATTGGAACAGGGGAAGCTGAAAAACTGTTTTTT. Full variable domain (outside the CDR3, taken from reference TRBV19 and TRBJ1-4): DGGITQSPKYLFRKEGQNVTLSCEQNLNHDAMYWYRQDPGQGLRLIYYSQIVNDFQKGDIAEGYSVSREKKESFPLTVTSAQKNPTAFYLCASSIGTGEAEKLFFGSGTQLSVL.